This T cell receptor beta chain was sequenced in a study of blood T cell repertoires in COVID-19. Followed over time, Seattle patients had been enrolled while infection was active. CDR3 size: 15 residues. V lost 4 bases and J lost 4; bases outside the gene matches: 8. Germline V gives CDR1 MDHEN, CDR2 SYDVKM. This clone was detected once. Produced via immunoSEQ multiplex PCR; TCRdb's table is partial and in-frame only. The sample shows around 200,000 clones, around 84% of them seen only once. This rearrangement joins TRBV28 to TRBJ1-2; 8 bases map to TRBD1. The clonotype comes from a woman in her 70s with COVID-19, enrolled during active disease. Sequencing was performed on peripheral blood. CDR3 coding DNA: TGTGCCAGCAGTTCAGGGGGCGGGGAAAGCTATGGCTACACCTTC. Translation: CASSSGGGESYGYTF.